This T cell receptor (beta chain) was profiled in a study of Tregs in tolerant kidney transplant recipients. For this clone: Its cognate antigen is unknown.

Here immunoSEQ multiplex PCR was the method, and the copy in TCRdb shows in-frame clones only, minus some. The data hold 50,000 or so clones, with more than 70% observed a single time. Overall study findings and caveats: Donor-specific Treg expansion exceeded global Treg expansion in tolerant patients, suggesting antigen drive.

Recipients received nonmyeloablative bone marrow transplants from related graft donors, with transient mixed chimerism. Thawed PBMCs were FACS-sorted into unstimulated CD4+CD25+CD127- regulatory T cells, CD4+CD25- non-regulatory cells, CD4 and CD8 cells. The CDR3 runs 16 residues. Germline assignment: CDR1 LGHNA and CDR2 YSLEER. The germline V and J ends were trimmed by 0 bases and 1 base, with 10 bases remaining between them. This sample comprised CD8+ T cells from blood (PBMCs), obtained 12 months after the transplant. This TCR was recovered from a human patient who received a combined kidney and bone marrow transplant. Some of the T cells might come from the graft donor. V and J are TRBV4-3 and TRBJ1-3; weak D call: TRBD1 (5 bases). The CDR3 DNA sequence: TGCGCCAGCAGCCAAGACGTGGGGGGTTCTGGAAACACCATATATTTT. Encoded protein: CASSQDVGGSGNTIYF.